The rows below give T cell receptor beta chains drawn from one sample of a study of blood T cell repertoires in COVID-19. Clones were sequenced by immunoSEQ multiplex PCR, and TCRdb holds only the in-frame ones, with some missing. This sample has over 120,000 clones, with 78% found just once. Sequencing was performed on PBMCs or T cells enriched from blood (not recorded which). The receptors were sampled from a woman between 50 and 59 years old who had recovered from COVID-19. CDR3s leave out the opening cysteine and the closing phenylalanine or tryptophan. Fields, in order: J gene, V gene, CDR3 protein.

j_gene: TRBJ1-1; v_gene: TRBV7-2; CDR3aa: ASSPPSGGGTFWAF
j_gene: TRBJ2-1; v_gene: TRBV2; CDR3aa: ASRKMTAAQF
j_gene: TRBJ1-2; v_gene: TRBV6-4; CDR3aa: ASSPTSGGPTYGYT
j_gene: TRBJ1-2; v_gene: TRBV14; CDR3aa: ASSQDLGGGIRGYT
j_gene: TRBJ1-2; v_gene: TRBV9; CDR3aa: ASSVSAGDYGYT
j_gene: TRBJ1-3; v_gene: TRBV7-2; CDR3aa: ASRQEGNGDTIY
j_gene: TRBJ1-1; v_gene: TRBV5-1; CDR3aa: ASSEGPTLNMNTEAF
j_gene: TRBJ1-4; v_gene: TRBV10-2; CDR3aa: ASSDQGAEGEKLF
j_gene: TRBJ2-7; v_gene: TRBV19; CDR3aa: ASSLLGEAYEQY
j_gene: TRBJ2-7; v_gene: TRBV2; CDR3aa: ASIKQGLSAHEQY
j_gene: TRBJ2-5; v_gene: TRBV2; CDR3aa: ASSGDNQETQY
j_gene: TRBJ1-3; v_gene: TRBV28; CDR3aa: ASSLGGFSGNTIY
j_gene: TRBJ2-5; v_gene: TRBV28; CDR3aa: ASSLSERGETQY
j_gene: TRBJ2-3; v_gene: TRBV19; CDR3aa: ASHGLAGGGDTQY
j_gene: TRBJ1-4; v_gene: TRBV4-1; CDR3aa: ASSHEESVFYEKLF
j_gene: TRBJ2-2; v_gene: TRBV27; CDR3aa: ASSLGLYTGELF
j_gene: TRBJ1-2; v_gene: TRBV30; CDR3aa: AWSLDRHYGYT
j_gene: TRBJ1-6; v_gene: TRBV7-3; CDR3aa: ASSSGVSPLH
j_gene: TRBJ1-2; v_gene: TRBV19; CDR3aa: ASSTDGDYGYT
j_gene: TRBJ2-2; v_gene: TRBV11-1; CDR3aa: ASSPRLAHTGELF
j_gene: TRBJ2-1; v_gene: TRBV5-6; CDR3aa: ASSFRWDTGGNEQF
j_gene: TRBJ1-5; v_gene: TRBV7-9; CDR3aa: ASSFGTPYSNQPQH
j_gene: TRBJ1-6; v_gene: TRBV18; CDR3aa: ASSPGGNNSPLH
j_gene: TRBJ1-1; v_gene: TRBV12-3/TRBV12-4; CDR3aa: ASSLDRETEAF
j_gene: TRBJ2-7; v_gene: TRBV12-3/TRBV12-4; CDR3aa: ASSIGTPNEQY
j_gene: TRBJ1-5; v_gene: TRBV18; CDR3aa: ASSPLGQGGSNQPQH
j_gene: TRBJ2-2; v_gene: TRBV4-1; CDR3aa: ASSQSRDRGESGELF
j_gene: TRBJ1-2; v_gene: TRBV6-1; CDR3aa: ASSETGDYGYT
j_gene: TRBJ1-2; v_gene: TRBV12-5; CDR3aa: ASGWGLGRNANYGYT
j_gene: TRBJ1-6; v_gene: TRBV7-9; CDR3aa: ASGRGSQDSPLH
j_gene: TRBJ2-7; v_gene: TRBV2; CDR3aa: ASRGSDSYEQY
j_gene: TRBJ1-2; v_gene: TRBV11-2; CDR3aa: ASSLGAGFYGYT
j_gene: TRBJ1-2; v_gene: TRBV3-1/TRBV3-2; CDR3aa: ASSRWPTDYGYT
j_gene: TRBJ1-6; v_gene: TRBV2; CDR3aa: ASSDSRYNSPLH
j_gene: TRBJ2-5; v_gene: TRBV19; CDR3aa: ASSQTRQETQY
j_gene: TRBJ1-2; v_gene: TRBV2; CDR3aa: ASSPDGEYGYT
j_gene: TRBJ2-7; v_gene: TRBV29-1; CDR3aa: SVDPGQGTYEQY
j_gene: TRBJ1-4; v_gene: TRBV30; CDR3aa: AWSVGAGKLF
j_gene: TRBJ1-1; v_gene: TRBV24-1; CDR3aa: ATSDPRQGDTEAF
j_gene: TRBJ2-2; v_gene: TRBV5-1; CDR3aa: ASSTGSNTGELF
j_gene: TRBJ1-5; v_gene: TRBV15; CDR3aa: ATSTRSGGLNQPQH
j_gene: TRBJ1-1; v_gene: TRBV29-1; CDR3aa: SVEDPGLTEAF
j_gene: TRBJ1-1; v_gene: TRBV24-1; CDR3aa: ATTDRWNTEAF
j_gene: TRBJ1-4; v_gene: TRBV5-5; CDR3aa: ASSLGAQGEKLF
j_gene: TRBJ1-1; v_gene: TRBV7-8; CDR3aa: ASSSVEVRTEAF
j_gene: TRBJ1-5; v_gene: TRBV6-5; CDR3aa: AGSSAVGNQPQH
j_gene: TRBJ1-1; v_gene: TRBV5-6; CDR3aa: ASSLAKGGHTEAF
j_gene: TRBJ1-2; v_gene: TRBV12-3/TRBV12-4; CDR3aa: ASLGGWHYGYT
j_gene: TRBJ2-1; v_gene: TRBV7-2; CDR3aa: ASSLVRLAVYNEQF
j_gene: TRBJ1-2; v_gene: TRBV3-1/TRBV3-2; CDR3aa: ASSERGQGGGYT
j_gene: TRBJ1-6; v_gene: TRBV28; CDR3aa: ASSFDSPSPLH
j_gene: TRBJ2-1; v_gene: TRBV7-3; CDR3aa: ASSLRATSGEGNEQF
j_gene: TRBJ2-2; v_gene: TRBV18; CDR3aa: ASSPGIQGLGGELF
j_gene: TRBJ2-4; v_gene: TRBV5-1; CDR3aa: ASSLNGGENIQY
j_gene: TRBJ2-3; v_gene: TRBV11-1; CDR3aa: ASSEHRGTDTQY